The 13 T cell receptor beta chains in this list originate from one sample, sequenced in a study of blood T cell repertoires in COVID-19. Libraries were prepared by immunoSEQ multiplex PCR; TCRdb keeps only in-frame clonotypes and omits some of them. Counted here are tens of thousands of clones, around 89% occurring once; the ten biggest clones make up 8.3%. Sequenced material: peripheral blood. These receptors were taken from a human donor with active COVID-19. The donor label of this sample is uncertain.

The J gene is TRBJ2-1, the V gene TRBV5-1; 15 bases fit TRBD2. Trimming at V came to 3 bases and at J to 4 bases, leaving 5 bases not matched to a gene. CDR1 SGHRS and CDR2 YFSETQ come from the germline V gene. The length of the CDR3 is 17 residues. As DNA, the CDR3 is TGCGCCAGCAGCTCTGGACTAGCGGGAGGGGGATACAATGAGCAGTTCTTC. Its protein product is CASSSGLAGGGYNEQFF.

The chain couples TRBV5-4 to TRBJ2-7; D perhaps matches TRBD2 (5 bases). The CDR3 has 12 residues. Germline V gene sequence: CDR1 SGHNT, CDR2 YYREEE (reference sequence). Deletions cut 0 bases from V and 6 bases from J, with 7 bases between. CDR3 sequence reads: CASSLGLFEQYF. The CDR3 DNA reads TGTGCCAGCAGCTTGGGACTATTCGAGCAGTACTTC.

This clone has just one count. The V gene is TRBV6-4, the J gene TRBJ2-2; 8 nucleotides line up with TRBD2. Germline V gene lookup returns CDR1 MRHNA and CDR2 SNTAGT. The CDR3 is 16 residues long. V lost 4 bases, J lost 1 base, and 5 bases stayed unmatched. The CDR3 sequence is CASSVRGGMNTGELFF. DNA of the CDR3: TGTGCCAGCAGTGTCCGGGGGGGTATGAACACCGGGGAGCTGTTTTTT.

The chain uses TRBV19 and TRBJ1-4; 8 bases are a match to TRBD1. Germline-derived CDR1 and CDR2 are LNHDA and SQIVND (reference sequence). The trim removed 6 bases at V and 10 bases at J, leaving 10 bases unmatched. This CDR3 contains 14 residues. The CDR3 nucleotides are TGTGCCAGTAGGCTCACAGGGGGAGCGGGAAAACTGTTTTTT. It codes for CASRLTGGAGKLFF.

The CDR3 loop reads CASSFPRRDIYNEQFF. CDR3 coding DNA: TGTGCCAGCAGTTTCCCCCGGCGGGATATTTACAATGAGCAGTTCTTC. The chain couples TRBV28 to TRBJ2-1; maybe TRBD2 (6 bases). V lost 3 bases and J lost 4, with 16 bases in between. There are 16 residues in the CDR3. CDR1 and CDR2 from the germline V gene are MDHEN and SYDVKM.

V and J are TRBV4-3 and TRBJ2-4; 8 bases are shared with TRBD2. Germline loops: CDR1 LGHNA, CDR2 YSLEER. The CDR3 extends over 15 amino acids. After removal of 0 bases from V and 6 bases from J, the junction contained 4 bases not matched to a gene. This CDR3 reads CASSQEGRGGNIQYF. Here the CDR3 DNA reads TGCGCCAGCAGCCAAGAGGGACGGGGGGGAAACATTCAGTACTTC.

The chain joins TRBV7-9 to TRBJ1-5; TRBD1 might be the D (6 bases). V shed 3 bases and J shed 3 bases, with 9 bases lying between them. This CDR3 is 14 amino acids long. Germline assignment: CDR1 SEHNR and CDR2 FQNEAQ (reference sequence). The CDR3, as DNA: TGTGCCAGCAGCTTGGGGGGGGCCAATCAGCCCCAGCATTTT. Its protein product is CASSLGGANQPQHF.

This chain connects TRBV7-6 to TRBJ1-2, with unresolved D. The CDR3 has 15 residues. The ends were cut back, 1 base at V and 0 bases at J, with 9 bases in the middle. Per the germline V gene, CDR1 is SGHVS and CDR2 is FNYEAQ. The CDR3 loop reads CASSLGGFSNYGYTF. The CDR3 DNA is TGTGCCAGCAGCTTAGGAGGTTTTTCTAACTATGGCTACACCTTC.

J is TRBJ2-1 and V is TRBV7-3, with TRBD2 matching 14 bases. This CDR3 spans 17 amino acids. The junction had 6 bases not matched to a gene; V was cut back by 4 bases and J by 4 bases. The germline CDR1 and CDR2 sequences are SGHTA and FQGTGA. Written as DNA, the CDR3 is TGTGCCAGCAGCTCACGACTAGCGGGGGGGCTTTACAATGAGCAGTTCTTC. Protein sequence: CASSSRLAGGLYNEQFF.

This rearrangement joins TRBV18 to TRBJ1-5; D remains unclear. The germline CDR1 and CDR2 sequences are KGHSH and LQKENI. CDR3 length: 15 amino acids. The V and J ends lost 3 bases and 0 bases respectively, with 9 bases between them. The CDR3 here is CASSPGVVSNQPQHF. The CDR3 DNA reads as TGTGCCAGCTCACCCGGGGTAGTTAGCAATCAGCCCCAGCATTTT.

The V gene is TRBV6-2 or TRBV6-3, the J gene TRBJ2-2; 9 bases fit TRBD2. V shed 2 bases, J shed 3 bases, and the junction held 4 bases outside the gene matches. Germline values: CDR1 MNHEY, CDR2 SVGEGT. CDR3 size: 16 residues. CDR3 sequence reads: CASSYTRGRDTGELFF. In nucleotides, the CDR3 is TGTGCCAGCAGTTACACTCGCGGGAGGGACACCGGGGAGCTGTTTTTT.

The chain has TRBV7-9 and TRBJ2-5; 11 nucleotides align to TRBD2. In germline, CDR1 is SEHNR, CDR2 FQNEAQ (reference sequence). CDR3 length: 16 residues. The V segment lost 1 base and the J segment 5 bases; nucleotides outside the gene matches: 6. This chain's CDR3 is CASSLVSGGAGETQYF. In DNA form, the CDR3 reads TGTGCCAGCAGCTTAGTTAGCGGGGGGGCCGGTGAGACCCAGTACTTC. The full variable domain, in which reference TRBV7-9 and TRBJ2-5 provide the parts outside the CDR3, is DTGVSQNPRHKITKRGQNVTFRCDPISEHNRLYWYRQTLGQGPEFLTYFQNEAQLEKSRLLSDRFSAERPKGSFSTLEIQRTEQGDSAMYLCASSLVSGGAGETQYFGPGTRLLVL.

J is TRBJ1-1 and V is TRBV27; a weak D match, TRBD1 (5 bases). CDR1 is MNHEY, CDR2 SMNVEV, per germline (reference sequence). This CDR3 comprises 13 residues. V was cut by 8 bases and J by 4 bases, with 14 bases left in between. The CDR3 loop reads CASGANWVTEAFF. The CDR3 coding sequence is TGTGCCAGCGGGGCGAACTGGGTCACTGAAGCTTTCTTT.